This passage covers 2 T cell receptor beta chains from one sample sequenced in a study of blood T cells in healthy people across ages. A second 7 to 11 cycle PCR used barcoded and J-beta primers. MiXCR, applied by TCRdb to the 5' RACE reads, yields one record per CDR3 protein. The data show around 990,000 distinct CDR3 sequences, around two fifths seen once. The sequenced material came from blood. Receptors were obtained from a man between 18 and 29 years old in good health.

The CDR3 reads CASSPEEQANYGYTF. The CDR3 nucleotides are TGTGCCAGCAGCCCAGAGGAGCAAGCTAACTATGGCTACACCTTC. The chain combines TRBV4-2 with TRBJ1-2, with D hard to call. In germline, CDR1 is LGHNA, CDR2 YNFKEQ. Trimming pared 4 bases from V and 0 bases from J, leaving 12 bases between. The CDR3 is 15 residues long.

The CDR3 DNA sequence: TGTGCCAGCAGGCCCGGGACAGGTTATCTGCCTAACTATGGCTACACCTTC. Its protein product is CASRPGTGYLPNYGYTF. The V gene is TRBV6-1, the J gene TRBJ1-2, with 8 positions matching TRBD1. This CDR3 has 17 residues. Germline-derived CDR1 and CDR2 are MNHNS and SASEGT. The ends lost 6 bases at V and 0 bases at J; junction bases unmatched: 12.